This T cell receptor (beta chain) was retrieved from a study of human T cells and chemical hapten exposure. Study overall: Cases of alopecia areata, totalis or universalis occurred in a predominantly female patient group.

Trimming left V 0 bases short and J 4 bases short, with 9 bases between. The CDR3 sequence is 14 residues long. Germline assignment: CDR1 LGHDT and CDR2 YNNKEL (reference sequence). The library attached unique molecular identifiers to individual cDNA molecules. TCRdb itself ran the RACE reads through MiXCR, one entry per CDR3 protein. The repertoire consists of 35,000 or so distinct CDR3 sequences, with 10% occurring once and the leading ten covering roughly a quarter. Study results and limitations: The study found expanded TCRs formed significantly more large CDR3 similarity clusters than controls.

Time point of the sample: pre-sensitization, week 0. Treatment in this sample: therapeutic diphenylcyclopropenone sensitization with weekly scalp DPC. It was from unfractionated whole blood that total RNA was extracted. Donation of samples came from alopecia patients who were 18 to 70 years old and suitable for DPC. This clonotype was observed at least ten times. What it recognizes is unknown. The chain has TRBV3-1 and TRBJ1-2, with no clear D. The TCR was taken from a man in his fifties with alopecia areata. Some clones in this sample may be carry-over from other donors' samples. The sample consisted of whole blood, taken in connection with sensitization to the hapten diphenylcyclopropenone (DPC). CDR3 region: CASSQEDGIYGYTF. Here the CDR3 DNA reads TGTGCCAGCAGCCAAGAGGACGGCATCTATGGCTACACCTTC.